The source of this T cell receptor beta chain is a study of blood T cell repertoires in COVID-19. Study context: Acute and convalescent COVID-19 samples came from the United States, Italy and Spain. T cells, B-cell-depleted T cells, or PBMCs provided the cDNA or gDNA that served as material.

The table lists this clone with a few counts. Original methodology: The assay estimated nucleated cells by amplifying reference gene primers. Profiling relied on immunoSEQ multiplex PCR, and the TCRdb table lists in-frame clones only, not all of them. That table gives V, J and clone size, and the DNA gave D and trimming. The table shows approximately 240,000 clones, with approximately 84% occurring only once. Input material: peripheral blood. The sequence was collected from a woman aged 25 to 39 who had recovered from COVID-19.

The CDR3 is CASSADRGVTEAFF. DNA of the CDR3: TGTGCCAGCAGCGCGGACAGGGGTGTTACTGAAGCTTTCTTT. The chain recombines TRBV5-4 with TRBJ1-1; TRBD1 aligns across 9 bases. Germline CDR1 and CDR2: SGHNT and YYREEE (reference sequence). J lost 5 bases, V lost 4 bases, and 6 bases had no gene match. CDR3 length equals 14 residues.